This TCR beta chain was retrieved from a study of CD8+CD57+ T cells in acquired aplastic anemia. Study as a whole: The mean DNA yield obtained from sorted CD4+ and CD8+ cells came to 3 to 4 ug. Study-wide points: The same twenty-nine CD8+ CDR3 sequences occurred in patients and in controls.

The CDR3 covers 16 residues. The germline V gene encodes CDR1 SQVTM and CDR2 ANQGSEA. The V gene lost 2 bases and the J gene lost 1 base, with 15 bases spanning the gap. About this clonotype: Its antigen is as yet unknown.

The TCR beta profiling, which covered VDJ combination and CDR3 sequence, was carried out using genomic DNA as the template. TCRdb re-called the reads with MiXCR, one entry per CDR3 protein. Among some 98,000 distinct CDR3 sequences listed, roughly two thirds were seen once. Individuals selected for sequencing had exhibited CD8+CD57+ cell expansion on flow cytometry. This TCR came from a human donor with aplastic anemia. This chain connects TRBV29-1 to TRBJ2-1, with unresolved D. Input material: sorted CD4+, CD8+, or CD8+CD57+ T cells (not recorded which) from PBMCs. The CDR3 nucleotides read TGCAGCGTTGAACCATTATCCTACTCGTCCTACAATGAGCAGTTCTTC. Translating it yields CSVEPLSYSSYNEQFF.